This T cell receptor (beta chain) was obtained from a study of cytomegalovirus exposure and HLA in healthy donors. In the PCR, 60 Vbeta and 13 Jbeta primers were used. Some clones are missing from TCRdb's copy, which holds only in-frame ones; the method was immunoSEQ multiplex PCR. This sample has nearly 110,000 clones, with roughly 80% found just once. CDR3 length: 15 amino acids. Germline V gene lookup returns CDR1 SGHNT and CDR2 YENEEA. V trimming: 1 base; J trimming: 8 bases; junction bases outside the gene matches: 7. Sequencing was carried out using PBMCs. The V gene is TRBV11-3, the J gene TRBJ2-1; 8 bases are a match to TRBD2. This clonotype originated in a man aged 40-49 years in good health and CMV-seronegative. CDR3 sequence reads: CASSLGRGDVDEQFF. For the CDR3, the DNA is TGTGCCAGCAGCTTAGGGCGGGGGGACGTCGATGAGCAGTTCTTC.